The sequence of this T cell receptor (beta chain) was determined in a study of T cell clusters in autoimmune cytopenias (dated by TCRdb to between 2018 and 2020). As for the study more broadly: Healthy donor controls had a mean age of roughly 53 years and a median age of 59 years, with 22 of 43 female. Per sample, TRB sequencing gave a median depth of roughly 52,000 reads and a median of about 2,300 distinct TRB clonotypes. In autoimmune cytopenia patients, peripheral blood TRB and IGH repertoires were sequenced during active disease and over treatment follow-up, together with healthy, CLL and autoimmune hepatitis controls. The study aimed to test whether autoimmune cytopenia patients carry a disease-specific immune repertoire signature usable as a blood-based biomarker. For primary cytopenia, about two dozen age-matched healthy donors were used as controls, and for secondary cytopenia, roughly 13 age-matched CLL patients were used as controls. Repertoires from autoimmune hepatitis patients were compared with those of approximately 23 healthy donors matched for age and sex.

TRB rearrangements were amplified by multiplex PCR following a touch-down protocol, with the TRB-A and TRB-B primer pools mixed in one tube. Illumina adapters and sample indices were attached to the amplicons through two consecutive PCR reactions using Phusion HS II polymerase. The amplicons were gel-purified using the NucleoSpin Gel and PCR Clean-up kit, after which quantification was performed by Qubit and quality was checked on an Agilent 2100 Bioanalyzer. Sequencing of the libraries was performed on an Illumina MiSeq with 600-cycle, single-indexed, paired-end runs. Per the source publication's procedure: TRB reads were aligned and assembled with MiXCR version 2.1.12 using the default MiXCR reference library. A clone was defined by each unique CDR3 nucleotide sequence, and the analysis included only productive sequences supported by at least two reads. Repertoire diversity was assessed with alpha-parameterized diversity profiles (alpha 0 to 5), including the Shannon (alpha 1) and Simpson (alpha 2) indices, which were computed with an R script. Combinatorial TRB VJ usage was calculated with the tcR package and was compared between cohorts by principal component analysis performed with ade4. GLIPH was used to cluster TCRbeta CDR3s in pairs of cohorts matched for age and read depth, and a Wilcoxon test was used to compare cluster frequencies. Each CDR3 protein sequence appears as one entry after TCRdb reprocessed the reads, and no DNA is included. These V and J calls are TCRdb output, not the study's own analysis. The record for this sample contains some 11,000 distinct CDR3 sequences. The ten largest clones take up around 4% of the sample.

TRB amplification used about 250 ng of peripheral blood genomic DNA, some 40,000 genome equivalents, per sample. No count is recorded, yet this clonotype rates as medium-sized (0.01 to 0.1%) from its frequency. Its recognized antigen is unknown. The CDR3 spans 17 residues, from the cysteine through the phenylalanine. Nucleotide data are not available. According to the germline V gene, CDR1 reads MNHEY and CDR2 reads SVGAGI. Points the paper makes about the study in general: GLIPH results suggested that primary autoimmune cytopenia patients were missing physiological T cell clusters, with 50 or so clusters found only in healthy donors compared with roughly 15 found only in patients. The T cell clusters were only ever defined in silico, so experimental validation of their functional role was still needed. Around 3-fold more exclusive TRB clusters were observed in healthy donors than in active autoimmune hepatitis patients, consistent with an autoimmunity-wide signature. The TRB repertoire shifts, including less even repertoires in secondary cytopenia and CLL, mostly reflected lymphoma bias and not autoimmunity. In the comparison of secondary cytopenia with CLL, no cluster-lack signature showed up, apparently because the dominant lymphoma-associated repertoire masked the signature.

The data were also submitted as part of a second study, on T cell repertoires in aging, cancer and after chemotherapy. The second study, in turn, reports: Six donor age groups were covered, ranging from 30 or younger up to 70 or older, and each group contained at least three individuals. Healthy donor control TCR repertoires were recorded over several months to years and showed clear clonal overlap across re-sampling. In total, the full dataset held millions of TCR reads. Compared with age-matched healthy donors, untreated patients with either hematological or solid cancers had significantly lower TCR diversity in the blood along with higher clonality. Declining TCR diversity with age in healthy donors was mainly explained by loss of richness; in cancer patients, loss of evenness also contributed. An increase in median generation probability over the chemotherapy interval was observed in both cancer cohorts, suggesting that the repertoire was reconstituted through rebound thymic output. According to the authors, the repertoire data do not allow conclusions to be drawn about immunological memory after chemotherapy. To look at immunoaging and at how T cells reconstitute after chemotherapy, the study profiled TCR beta repertoires in peripheral blood from both healthy donors and cancer patients. Alongside 95 healthy donors serving as a reference group, the cohort included some 220 cancer patients, of whom roughly 92 had hematological cancers and some 130 had solid cancers. Processing of the TRB sequences was carried out with MiXCR versions 2.12 and 3.0.5. The repertoire metrics were Shannon diversity, evenness, clonality (defined as one minus evenness), and alpha-parameterized diversity profiles covering alpha 0 to 5. Generation probabilities of clones in paired pre- and post-chemotherapy samples were computed with the IGoR algorithm.

This TCR was sampled from a human donor in good health. Sequencing used peripheral blood. Rearrangement joined TRBV6-5 to TRBJ2-1; TCRdb lists TRBD1, though no DNA is available to test this call. CDR3 protein: CASSLRGNQGPHNEQFF.